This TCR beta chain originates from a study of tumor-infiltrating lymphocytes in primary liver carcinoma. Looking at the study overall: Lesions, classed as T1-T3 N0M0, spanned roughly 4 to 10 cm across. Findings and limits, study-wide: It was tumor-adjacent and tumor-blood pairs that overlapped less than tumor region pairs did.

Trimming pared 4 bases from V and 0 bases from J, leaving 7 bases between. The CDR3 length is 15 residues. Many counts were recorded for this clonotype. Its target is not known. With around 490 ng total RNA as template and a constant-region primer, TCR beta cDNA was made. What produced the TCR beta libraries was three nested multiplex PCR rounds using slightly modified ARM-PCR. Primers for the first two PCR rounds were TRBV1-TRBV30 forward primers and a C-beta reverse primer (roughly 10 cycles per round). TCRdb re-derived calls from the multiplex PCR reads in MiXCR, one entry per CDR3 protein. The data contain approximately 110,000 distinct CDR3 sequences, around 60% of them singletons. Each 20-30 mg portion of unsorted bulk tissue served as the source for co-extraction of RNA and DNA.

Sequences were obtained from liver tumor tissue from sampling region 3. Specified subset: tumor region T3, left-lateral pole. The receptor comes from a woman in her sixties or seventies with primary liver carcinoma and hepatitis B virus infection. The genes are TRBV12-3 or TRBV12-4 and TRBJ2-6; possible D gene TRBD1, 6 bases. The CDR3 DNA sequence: TGTGCCAGCAGTTGGACAGTCTCTGGGGCCAACGTCCTGACTTTC. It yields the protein CASSWTVSGANVLTF.